Listed below are T cell receptor beta chains from one sample, sequenced in a study of CD8 T cells in Susac syndrome. Each CDR3 protein is one row after TCRdb ran MiXCR on the immunoSEQ multiplex PCR reads. The table shows around 71,000 distinct CDR3 sequences, with roughly 93% occurring only once. The sequenced material came from CD4+ T cells from PBMCs. All receptors come from a human donor with Susac syndrome. Both conserved end residues are part of each CDR3. D genes are given only for firm matches. Expanded clones get a size class; other rows say once, few or many, or leave the size out.

j_call clone_size v_call d_call cdr3_nt cdr3_aa
TRBJ2-1 . TRBV18 . TGTGCCAGCTCACCAACGGTGGCCTCCTACAATGAGCAGTTCTTC CASSPTVASYNEQFF
TRBJ2-5 . TRBV20-1 TRBD1 TGCAGTGCTAGGCAGGGGGCACGGGAGACCCAGTACTTC CSARQGARETQYF
TRBJ2-7 . TRBV23-1 . TGCGCCAGCAGTCACCTGGGGGGGGCTTACGAGCAGTACTTC CASSHLGGAYEQYF
TRBJ2-1 few TRBV29-1 . TGCAGCGGTGAAGCGGGACAAGCCTACAATGAGCAGTTCTTC CSGEAGQAYNEQFF
TRBJ2-6 . TRBV5-4 TRBD1 TGTGCCAGCAGCTTGTCGGGACAGGGGGGCTCTGGGGCCAACGTCCTGACTTTC CASSLSGQGGSGANVLTF
TRBJ2-5 few TRBV5-1 TRBD1 TGCGCCAGCACCTCCGGGACAGGGGAAGAGACCCAGTACTTC CASTSGTGEETQYF
TRBJ1-1 . TRBV11-2 . TGTGCCAGCAGCTTGGGAGAGAACACTGAAGCTTTCTTT CASSLGENTEAFF
TRBJ1-1 . TRBV18 TRBD1 TGTGCCAGCTCACCAAGACAGGGGGCTATGAACACTGAAGCTTTCTTT CASSPRQGAMNTEAFF
TRBJ1-1 . TRBV10-3 . TGTGCCATCAGTGAGTCGATGGCGAACACTGAAGCTTTCTTT CAISESMANTEAFF
TRBJ1-2 once TRBV21-1 . TGTGCCAGCAGCAAACCCGGACAGCGCTATGGCTACACCTTC CASSKPGQRYGYTF
TRBJ1-1 . TRBV3-1 . TGTGCCAGCACCGCCGGGACATTGAACACTGAAGCTTTCTTT CASTAGTLNTEAFF
TRBJ1-2 . TRBV7-9 TRBD1 TGTGCCAGCAGCTTCCGGGACAGGGACTATGGCTACACCTTC CASSFRDRDYGYTF
TRBJ2-6 . TRBV3-1 . TGTGCCAGCAGCCAAGTGGGGGCGCCTGGGGCCAACGTCCTGACTTTC CASSQVGAPGANVLTF
TRBJ2-6 . TRBV3-1 TRBD1 TGTGCCAGCAGCTACAGGGGGCGGTTGGGGGCCAACGTCCTGACTTTC CASSYRGRLGANVLTF
TRBJ2-5 few TRBV3-1 . TGTGCCAGCAGCCGAGGACAGCCAACCCAAGAGACCCAGTACTTC CASSRGQPTQETQYF
TRBJ1-6 few TRBV19 . TGTGCCAGTAGTCTTGCCGGCGGTAATTCACCCCTCCACTTT CASSLAGGNSPLHF
TRBJ1-2 . TRBV5-1 . TGCGCCAGCAGCGATCAAGAGGGGTGGGTATACACCTTC CASSDQEGWVYTF
TRBJ1-5 . TRBV12-3/TRBV12-4 . TGTGCCAGCAGTCCAAGGACCACCAGTAGGCCCCAGCATTTT CASSPRTTSRPQHF
TRBJ1-5 few TRBV4-1 . TGCGCCAGCAGCCACCCGGCACGGACAGAAGAATATAGCAATCAGCCCCAGCATTTT CASSHPARTEEYSNQPQHF
TRBJ2-3 . TRBV6-1 . TGTGCCAGCAGTGATGCGGTTGCAATAAGCACAGATACGCAGTATTTT CASSDAVAISTDTQYF